A selection of T cell receptor beta chains follows, all from one sample in a study of cytotoxic CD8 clonotypes in ibrutinib-treated CLL. Clones were sequenced by immunoSEQ multiplex PCR, and TCRdb holds only the in-frame ones, with some missing. The table includes roughly 200,000 clones, approximately 79% detected once. The sequencing here drew on PBMCs, taken after 12 months of ibrutinib treatment. The receptors shown here come from a human donor with chronic lymphocytic leukemia. CDR3s include the opening cysteine and the closing phenylalanine or tryptophan. A D gene is named only where the DNA matches it firmly. Size is stated for part of the rows, as once, few or many counts, or as a class when the clone is expanded.

>TRBV11-3|NA|TRBJ2-1|NA
TGTGCCAGCAGCTTAAGGGGGGCTAGCTCCTACAATGAGCAGTTCTTC
CASSLRGASSYNEQFF
>TRBV2|NA|TRBJ2-5|few
TGTGCCAGCAAGGAAAGTGGGGAGACCCAGTACTTC
CASKESGETQYF
>TRBV15|NA|TRBJ2-2|NA
TGTGCCACCAGCGCCCGGGACTTGCCGAAGGGCGGGGAGCTGTTTTTT
CATSARDLPKGGELFF
>TRBV5-1|NA|TRBJ2-3|NA
TGCGCCAGCAGCTCTTACTTAACAGATACGCAGTATTTT
CASSSYLTDTQYF
>TRBV5-4|NA|TRBJ2-3|NA
TGTGCCAGCAGCCCGGGGGGCAGGGCGACAGATACGCAGTATTTT
CASSPGGRATDTQYF
>TRBV10-1|NA|TRBJ2-2|NA
TGCGCCAGCAGTGAGTCAGGGCACACCGGGGAGCTGTTTTTT
CASSESGHTGELFF
>TRBV6-1|TRBD1|TRBJ1-2|NA
TGTGCCAGCAGTCCAGTCCCGGGACAGCACGGGGGCTACACCTTC
CASSPVPGQHGGYTF
>TRBV6-5|TRBD1|TRBJ2-1|NA
TGTGCCAGCAGTCTGGGACAGGCCAATGAGCAGTTCTTC
CASSLGQANEQFF
>TRBV20-1|NA|TRBJ2-5|NA
TGCAGTGCCTCGCTAGGGACCCAGTACTTC
CSASLGTQYF
>TRBV6-5|NA|TRBJ1-1|NA
TGTGCCAGCAGTTACCTAGGGGAAGACACTGAAGCTTTCTTT
CASSYLGEDTEAFF
>TRBV6-1|NA|TRBJ2-3|NA
TGTGCCAGCAGTGAGCGGGACACAGATACGCAGTATTTT
CASSERDTDTQYF
>TRBV10-3|TRBD1|TRBJ1-2|few
TGTGCCATCAGTGAGGACAGGGAATCTGGCTACACCTTC
CAISEDRESGYTF
>TRBV1|NA|TRBJ2-7|once
TGCACCAGCAGCCAAGGCTACTCCGACTACGAGCAGTACTTC
CTSSQGYSDYEQYF
>TRBV7-2|TRBD1|TRBJ1-2|NA
TGTGCCAGCAGCTTAGCAGGGGGCAGGGGCTACACCTTC
CASSLAGGRGYTF
>TRBV4-1|TRBD2|TRBJ2-7|NA
TGCGCCAGCAGCCCATACCTGACTAGCGGCTACGAGCAGTACTTC
CASSPYLTSGYEQYF
>TRBV7-7|NA|TRBJ2-1|NA
TGTGCTAGCAGCTGGAGGAGGGCCTCCTACAATGAGCAGTTCTTC
CASSWRRASYNEQFF
>TRBV5-4|NA|TRBJ2-7|NA
TGTGCCAGCAGCTTGGGGGAGCGGCGTACCCCGGAGCAGTACTTC
CASSLGERRTPEQYF
>TRBV18|TRBD1|TRBJ2-3|NA
TGTGCCAGCTCACTGTACTCGGGACAGGGCTTCCCTACTAGCACAGATACGCAGTATTTT
CASSLYSGQGFPTSTDTQYF
>TRBV12-2|NA|TRBJ2-6|NA
TGTGCAAGTCGCTCGCCCGCAAGGACTAGGACGACGTCTGGGGCCAACGTCCTGACTTTC
CASRSPARTRTTSGANVLTF
>TRBV2|TRBD1|TRBJ1-1|many
TGTGCCAGCAGTGGACAGGGGAACACTGAAGCTTTCTTT
CASSGQGNTEAFF
>TRBV5-1|TRBD2|TRBJ2-1|NA
TGCGCCAGCAGTTCTTCCTCACTAGCGGGGGGCCACGTTGGCTCCTACAATGAGCAGTTCTTC
CASSSSSLAGGHVGSYNEQFF
>TRBV30|TRBD2|TRBJ2-1|NA
TGTGCCTGGAGTCTCATCCTCGCGGGGGGGTTGAATGAGCAGTTCTTC
CAWSLILAGGLNEQFF
>TRBV19|NA|TRBJ2-3|NA
TGTGCCAGCACTTGGCGGCGGGGCCATGGAGATACGCAGTATTTT
CASTWRRGHGDTQYF
>TRBV18|NA|TRBJ1-6|NA
TGTGCCAGCTCACCAGCGGACAGCGGTTCACCCCTCCACTTT
CASSPADSGSPLHF
>TRBV6-1|TRBD2|TRBJ2-1|NA
TGTGCCAGCAGTGGGTTAGCGGGAGAAGCCTACAATGAGCAGTTCTTC
CASSGLAGEAYNEQFF
>TRBV10-3|TRBD1|TRBJ2-6|NA
TGTGCCATCAGTGAGCTTTCGACAGGGGGAGTTTCTGGGGCCAACGTCCTGACTTTC
CAISELSTGGVSGANVLTF
>TRBV6-1|NA|TRBJ2-3|few
TGTGCCAGCAGTAGGGACCCAAGGATCACAGATACGCAGTATTTT
CASSRDPRITDTQYF
>TRBV5-1|TRBD1|TRBJ2-2|NA
TGCGCCAGCCACGGGACAGGGAACACCGGGGAGCTGTTTTTT
CASHGTGNTGELFF